This T cell receptor (beta chain) was recovered during a study of regulatory T cells in long-lasting Graves disease. Many counts were recorded for this clonotype. The antigen remains undetermined. Study conclusions and caveats: Segments TRBV28, TRBJ1-2 and TRBJ2-5 showed preferential usage in persistent disease. Persistent Graves' patients showed a TCR diversity that was lower than that of newly diagnosed ones.

Building of the TCR beta libraries involved iRepertoire HTBI primers and Arm-PCR of CDR3 regions. One entry per CDR3 protein, called by TCRdb with MiXCR from the multiplex PCR reads. This sample has 550,000 to 650,000 distinct CDR3 sequences; about 16% occur once, and the top ten carry around 12%. Time point denoted: newly diagnosed GD, antithyroid drugs for less than 3 months. There was RNA extracted from PBMCs, and the TCR library was made from it. V was clipped by 7 bases and J by 3 bases; unmatched bases: 6. Germline V gene lookup returns CDR1 MNHNS and CDR2 SASEGT. CDR3 length equals 14 residues. These data also featured in a second study, about T cells in Graves' hyperthyroidism and ophthalmopathy. That source notes: The study enrolled patients aged 18 to 65 with newly diagnosed hyperthyroidism of under 2 months' duration. HTBI primers were used for first-round RT-PCR of the TCR CDR3.

The chain uses TRBV6-1 and TRBJ1-2; 9 positions agree with TRBD1. Sequencing used peripheral blood mononuclear cells (PBMCs), obtained at new diagnosis, from a patient treated with antithyroid drugs. This receptor was obtained from a man younger than 35 with Graves disease. Here the CDR3 reads CASIPDRGDYGYTF. The CDR3 DNA reads as TGTGCCAGCATCCCGGACAGGGGCGACTATGGCTACACCTTC.